This passage covers 27 T cell receptor beta chains from one sample sequenced in a study of blood T cells in healthy people across ages. Then a second PCR, running roughly 7 to 11 cycles, was carried out with a sample-barcoded 5' primer and a J-beta primer mix. Each CDR3 protein gets one entry after TCRdb re-called the 5' RACE reads with MiXCR. Among some 1.4 million distinct CDR3 sequences listed, roughly 40% were seen once. The source material was blood. These receptors were taken from a woman younger than 35 in good health.

This clonotype was observed a handful of times. CDR3 loop: CASSPYRGEEKLFF. CDR3 coding DNA: TGTGCCAGCAGTCCCTACAGGGGCGAGGAAAAACTGTTTTTT. V and J are TRBV12-3 or TRBV12-4 and TRBJ1-4; 7 bases fit TRBD1. The CDR3 has 14 amino acids. V dropped 5 bases and J dropped 8; count of bases not matched to a gene: 8.

Comment on this clonotype: In this CDR3 the conserved last residue, phenylalanine or tryptophan, is missing, so a read error is likely. The V and J genes are TRBV27 and TRBJ2-7; D not resolved. CDR1 is MNHEY and CDR2 is SMNVEV in the germline V gene (reference sequence). The CDR3 runs 14 residues. V gave up 5 bases and J gave up 2 bases, with 13 bases separating them. The CDR3 DNA sequence: TGTGCCAGCAGTCTCCAACCGATTACCTACGAGCAGTACTTG. Protein sequence: CASSLQPITYEQYL.

This clonotype was seen a handful of times. This chain connects TRBV28 to TRBJ1-2; possibly TRBD1 for D (5 bases). CDR1 is MDHEN and CDR2 is SYDVKM in the germline V gene. V dropped 3 bases and J dropped 8 bases, with 13 bases sitting between them. This CDR3 spans 13 amino acids. CDR3 sequence: CASSLSRVIGYTF. Here the CDR3 DNA reads TGTGCCAGCAGTTTGTCCAGGGTAATCGGCTACACCTTC.

The table lists this clonotype with a count of one. The CDR3 DNA follows: TGTGCCAGCAGCTTAGTAGGACTGAACACCGGGGAGCTGTTTTTT. Protein: CASSLVGLNTGELFF. The chain carries TRBV7-2 and TRBJ2-2; D perhaps matches TRBD2 (5 bases). Trimming cost V 1 base and J 1 base, with 7 bases left between them. There are 15 residues in the CDR3. Germline V lookup: CDR1 SGHTA, CDR2 FQGNSA.

The V call is TRBV29-1, the J call TRBJ2-3, with D unresolved. Deletions cut 6 bases from V and 3 bases from J, with 7 bases between. The germline gives CDR1 SQVTM, CDR2 ANQGSEA. CDR3 size: 11 residues. The CDR3 reads CSVALTDTQYF. CDR3 bases: TGCAGCGTCGCCCTGACAGATACGCAGTATTTT.

The chain joins TRBV7-2 to TRBJ2-1; D remains unclear. The CDR3 covers 11 residues. Trimming removed 5 bases at V and 10 bases at J, with 9 bases between. CDR1 is SGHTA, CDR2 FQGNSA, per germline. For the CDR3, the DNA is TGTGCCAGCAGCCCAGACTTCGAGCAGTTCTTC. Its translation is CASSPDFEQFF.

The genes are TRBV3-1 and TRBJ2-3; no reliable D call. CDR1 is LGHDT, CDR2 YNNKEL, per germline (reference sequence). Trimming took 3 bases from V and 4 from J, leaving 5 bases between them. This CDR3 comprises 12 residues. The DNA of the CDR3 is TGTGCCAGCAGCCAGACGGCAGATACGCAGTATTTT. Protein: CASSQTADTQYF.

This clonotype came up many times. CDR3 sequence reads: CASSQVRGLTYEQYF. The CDR3 DNA sequence: TGTGCCAGCAGCCAAGTCAGGGGGCTAACTTACGAGCAGTACTTC. The J gene is TRBJ2-7, the V gene TRBV4-2; TRBD1 matches 8 bases. The trim removed 1 base at V and 4 bases at J, leaving 6 bases unmatched. CDR1 and CDR2 (germline): LGHNA, YNFKEQ. The CDR3 loop spans 15 amino acids.

V usage is TRBV15 and J usage is TRBJ2-5, with TRBD2 identical over 14 bases. The CDR3 has 17 amino acids. Trimming cost V 2 bases and J 1 base; bases outside gene matches: 3. CDR1 is LNHNV, CDR2 YYDKDF, per germline (reference sequence). CDR3 region: CATSRRLAGGTQETQYF. CDR3 in DNA: TGTGCCACCAGCAGAAGACTAGCGGGGGGGACCCAAGAGACCCAGTACTTC.

This clonotype was detected many times. This chain connects TRBV20-1 to TRBJ2-5, with D perhaps matching TRBD1 (6 bases). This CDR3 is built from 16 residues. V lost 1 base to trimming and J lost 5 bases, with 20 bases between them. Germline V CDR1 and CDR2: DFQATT, SNEGSKA (reference sequence). DNA for the CDR3: TGCAGTGCTAGAGTTCCGGACAGTCCAGGTCCGGAGACCCAGTACTTC. This translates into CSARVPDSPGPETQYF.

This clonotype was seen at least ten times. The CDR3 loop is CASSSGLAVYEQYF. The CDR3 DNA sequence: TGTGCCAGCAGCTCGGGACTAGCGGTCTACGAGCAGTACTTC. This sequence joins TRBV7-9 and TRBJ2-7, with 11 bases fitting TRBD2. This CDR3 has 14 residues. CDR1 SEHNR and CDR2 FQNEAQ come from the germline V gene (reference sequence). The V segment lost 4 bases and the J segment 3 bases; nucleotides outside the gene matches: 2.

This chain joins TRBV2 and TRBJ1-2; D is undetermined. Looked up from germline, CDR1 is SNHLY and CDR2 is FYNNEI. V dropped 3 bases and J dropped 1 base, with 9 bases sitting between them. The CDR3 runs 14 residues. In nucleotides, the CDR3 is TGTGCCAGCAGTGACCACCCAGTTAACTATGGCTACACCTTC. Translated: CASSDHPVNYGYTF.

In this sample, this clonotype turned up a few times. The V gene is TRBV18, the J gene TRBJ1-1; 9 positions match TRBD1. The CDR3 is made up of 15 amino acids. Per germline, CDR1 KGHSH and CDR2 LQKENI. Losses at the gene ends were 8 bases for V and 1 base for J; bases not matched to a gene: 8. The CDR3 region is CASSPQGAGNTEAFF. CDR3 nucleotides: TGTGCCAGCAGTCCACAGGGGGCTGGGAACACTGAAGCTTTCTTT.

The rearrangement joins TRBV7-9 to TRBJ2-1; 9 nucleotides match TRBD2. Germline V CDR1 and CDR2: SEHNR, FQNEAQ (reference sequence). CDR3 size: 16 residues. The ends lost 4 bases at V and 4 bases at J; junction bases unmatched: 8. The CDR3 coding sequence is TGTGCCAGCAGCTCCCTGACCGGACTAGCGTACAATGAGCAGTTCTTC. Residues: CASSSLTGLAYNEQFF.

This clonotype was found many times. The V gene is TRBV7-9, the J gene TRBJ1-1; a weak D match, TRBD1 (5 bases). The CDR3 runs 16 residues. V was pared by 6 bases and J by 4 bases, with 21 bases between. Per the germline V gene, CDR1 is SEHNR and CDR2 is FQNEAQ (reference sequence). As DNA, the CDR3 is TGTGCCAGCAGTCATAAGGTCGGGGCCTTAACCACTGAAGCTTTCTTT. Protein product: CASSHKVGALTTEAFF.

The genes are TRBV6-1 and TRBJ1-2; D possibly corresponds to TRBD1 (5 bases). Germline CDR1 reads MNHNS; CDR2 reads SASEGT. There are 17 residues in the CDR3. V was shortened by 5 bases and J by 0 bases, with 19 bases between the two germline ends. CDR3 DNA: TGTGCCAGCAGTCGACAAATCCCCGGGACGGCTAACTATGGCTACACCTTC. Translated: CASSRQIPGTANYGYTF.

The chain recombines TRBV3-1 with TRBJ2-5; D is ambiguous. The CDR3 has 11 residues. The germline V gene encodes CDR1 LGHDT and CDR2 YNNKEL (reference sequence). V lost 1 base and J 12 bases, leaving 9 bases between the germline ends. The DNA for the CDR3 is TGTGCCAGCAGCCAAGGACTGGTAAAGTACTTC. Protein: CASSQGLVKYF.

J is TRBJ2-1 and V is TRBV5-1; D may be TRBD2 (5 bases). V was pared by 3 bases and J by 1 base, with 11 bases between. CDR1 and CDR2 from the germline V gene are SGHRS and YFSETQ. The CDR3 is 15 residues long. This CDR3 reads CASSSEAASYNEQFF. CDR3 nucleotides: TGCGCCAGCAGCTCAGAAGCGGCATCCTACAATGAGCAGTTCTTC.

The genes are TRBV27 and TRBJ1-1; D may be TRBD1 (5 bases). The V gene's germline CDR1 is MNHEY and CDR2 SMNVEV (reference sequence). Trimming shortened V by 5 bases and J by 3 bases, and 10 bases separated the two germline ends. The CDR3 covers 13 residues. This CDR3 is CASSTRGYTEAFF. CDR3 nucleotides: TGTGCCAGCAGTACCCGGGGGTACACTGAAGCTTTCTTT.

This chain joins TRBV5-1 and TRBJ2-7, with D hard to call. Germline V gene lookup returns CDR1 SGHRS and CDR2 YFSETQ. CDR3 length: 13 amino acids. With 7 bases removed from V and 2 bases from J, the gap between germline ends came to 13 bases. CDR3 residues: CASSSSDPYEQYF. The CDR3 bases are TGCGCCAGCTCCTCCAGCGACCCCTACGAGCAGTACTTC.

The rearrangement uses TRBV4-2 and TRBJ1-2; D is perhaps TRBD1 (5 bases). This CDR3 has 14 residues. Germline V gene data show CDR1 as LGHNA and CDR2 as YNFKEQ. V lost 4 bases and J lost 8, with 17 bases in between. In nucleotides, the CDR3 is TGTGCCAGCAGCCGCCGGGGCCCCGAGGAGGGCTACACCTTC. This translates into CASSRRGPEEGYTF.

The rearrangement links TRBV18 to TRBJ1-5, with 12 positions matching TRBD1. From germline, CDR1 is KGHSH and CDR2 LQKENI. The length of the CDR3 is 16 residues. The ends lost 4 bases at V and 7 bases at J; junction bases unmatched: 8. DNA of the CDR3: TGTGCCAGCTCACGTTCCGGGACAGGGGGCTGGCAGCCCCAGCATTTT. This sequence encodes CASSRSGTGGWQPQHF.

This clonotype came up a few times. Its ends do not fully match the called genes, so a read error is possible. V usage is TRBV28 and J usage is TRBJ1-2; no firm D call. The CDR3 extends over 10 amino acids. Germline CDR1 is MDHEN and CDR2 is SYDVKM. CDR3 in amino acids: CATSGYGYTF. CDR3 coding DNA: TGTGCCACCAGTGGCTATGGCTACACCTTC.

The CDR3 region is CSGAQGDNSPLHF. DNA of the CDR3: TGCAGTGGGGCACAGGGGGATAATTCACCCCTCCACTTT. The chain uses TRBV20-1 and TRBJ1-6; TRBD1 aligns across 8 bases. The CDR3 extends over 13 amino acids. Per germline, CDR1 DFQATT and CDR2 SNEGSKA (reference sequence). Germline trimming cut 7 bases from V and 5 bases from J; bases unmatched to any gene: 4.

This clonotype was observed a handful of times. The CDR3, as DNA: TGCAGTGCTAGTGGGGACCGCACCTCCTACGAGCAGTACTTC. Translation: CSASGDRTSYEQYF. The gene calls are TRBV20-1 and TRBJ2-7; perhaps D is TRBD1 or TRBD2 (5 bases each). This CDR3 has 14 residues. The germline gives CDR1 DFQATT, CDR2 SNEGSKA (reference sequence). V shed 3 bases and J shed 0 bases, with 12 bases lying between them.

The V and J genes are TRBV6-1 and TRBJ2-2; D is unclear. V was pared by 5 bases and J by 0 bases, with 13 bases between. Germline CDR1 is MNHNS and CDR2 is SASEGT. This CDR3 contains 16 residues. CDR3 residues: CASSPPQSANTGELFF. For the CDR3, the DNA is TGTGCCAGCAGTCCACCACAGAGCGCGAACACCGGGGAGCTGTTTTTT.

Regarding this clonotype: The junction differs from germline at one of its ends, possibly a read error. The genes are TRBV3-1 and TRBJ2-1; 13 positions match TRBD2. The CDR3 is 17 residues long. Germline V gene sequence: CDR1 LGHDT, CDR2 YNNKEL (reference sequence). The CDR3 sequence: CASSHGTSGMSYDEQFF. In DNA form, the CDR3 reads TGTGCCAGCAGCCACGGGACTAGCGGGATGTCCTACGATGAGCAGTTCTTC.